A selection of T cell receptor beta chains follows, all from one sample in a study of regulatory T cells in long-lasting Graves disease. Using its own MiXCR run on the multiplex PCR reads, TCRdb lists one record per CDR3 protein. The sample lists 550,000 to 600,000 distinct CDR3 sequences, about 16% occurring once. These data also featured in a second study, about T cells in Graves' hyperthyroidism and ophthalmopathy.

Here the sequenced sample was peripheral blood mononuclear cells (PBMCs), taken at new diagnosis, from a patient treated with antithyroid drugs. The receptor set was obtained from a man aged 18 to 29 with Graves disease. The CDR3 runs from the conserved cysteine through the conserved F or W. The D gene is left open where the match is weak. Not all rows give a size; the values are once, few, many and, for expanded clones, a class.

J: TRBJ2-1; D: -; V: TRBV29-1; size: few; DNA: TGCAGCGTTGTTCCCCTCAATGAGCAGTTCTTC; CDR3: CSVVPLNEQFF
J: TRBJ2-7; D: TRBD2; V: TRBV3-1; size: many; DNA: TGTGCCAGCAGCCAACCCACTAGCGGGAGGGCCGAGCAGTACTTC; CDR3: CASSQPTSGRAEQYF
J: TRBJ1-1; D: TRBD1; V: TRBV20-1; size: few; DNA: TGCAGTGCTGGGGGGACAGGGTGGTATCCGAACACTGAAGCTTTCTTT; CDR3: CSAGGTGWYPNTEAFF
J: TRBJ1-2; D: TRBD1; V: TRBV14; size: -; DNA: TGTGCCAGCAGCCAAGAGGGACAGGACATCTATGGCTACACCTTC; CDR3: CASSQEGQDIYGYTF
J: TRBJ2-7; D: -; V: TRBV6-1; size: many; DNA: TGTGCCATCCGCCGGGACTGGACTTCCTACGAGCAGTACTTC; CDR3: CAIRRDWTSYEQYF
J: TRBJ1-1; D: TRBD1; V: TRBV6-1; size: many; DNA: TGTGCCAGCAGTACCCATGACAGGGAAACTGAAGCTTTCTTT; CDR3: CASSTHDRETEAFF
J: TRBJ2-1; D: TRBD2; V: TRBV2; size: many; DNA: TGTGCCAGCAGTTGGACTAGCGGGACCTACAATGAGCAGTTCTTC; CDR3: CASSWTSGTYNEQFF
J: TRBJ2-3; D: -; V: TRBV11-2; size: -; DNA: TGCGCCAGCAGCCAAGATAAGGGACGACGCACAGATACGCAGTATTTT; CDR3: CASSQDKGRRTDTQYF
J: TRBJ1-1; D: TRBD1; V: TRBV30; size: many; DNA: TGTGCCTGGAACAGGGGGGGGAACACTGAAGCTTTCTTT; CDR3: CAWNRGGNTEAFF
J: TRBJ1-5; D: TRBD1; V: TRBV20-1; size: many; DNA: TGCACTTCCACGGGACAGGAGAATCAGCCCCAGCATTTT; CDR3: CTSTGQENQPQHF
J: TRBJ2-5; D: TRBD1; V: TRBV6-5; size: many; DNA: TGTGCCAGCAGTTTTGGACAGGGAGGTCGAGAGACCCAGTACTTC; CDR3: CASSFGQGGRETQYF
J: TRBJ2-1; D: TRBD2; V: TRBV6-4; size: -; DNA: TGTGCCAGCGGTCGGACTAGCGGGATCTCGGGGTACAATGAGCAGTTCTTC; CDR3: CASGRTSGISGYNEQFF
J: TRBJ1-2; D: -; V: TRBV3-1; size: few; DNA: TGTGCCAGCAGCAAACAAGGAAACTATGGCTACACCTTC; CDR3: CASSKQGNYGYTF
J: TRBJ2-3; D: -; V: TRBV5-1; size: many; DNA: TGCGCCAGCAGCTTGAGATCAGGCGATACGCAGTATTTT; CDR3: CASSLRSGDTQYF
J: TRBJ2-5; D: -; V: TRBV13; size: few; DNA: TGTGCCAGCAGCTTAACCGGGACTTACCAAGAGACCCAGTACTTC; CDR3: CASSLTGTYQETQYF
J: TRBJ1-5; D: -; V: TRBV15; size: -; DNA: TGTGCCACCAGCGGAGAACAGGGTATGGGGCAGCCCCAGCATTTT; CDR3: CATSGEQGMGQPQHF
J: TRBJ2-3; D: TRBD2; V: TRBV3-1; size: many; DNA: TGTGCCAGCAGCTCGGGACTAGCGGTCACAGATACGCAGTATTTT; CDR3: CASSSGLAVTDTQYF
J: TRBJ1-5; D: -; V: TRBV10-3; size: -; DNA: TGTGCCATCAGTGGGACAGATCAGCCCCAGCATTTT; CDR3: CAISGTDQPQHF
J: TRBJ2-3; D: -; V: TRBV11-3; size: many; DNA: TGTGCCAGCGGATCCTTCGCGGGAGATACGCAGTATTTT; CDR3: CASGSFAGDTQYF
J: TRBJ1-6; D: TRBD1; V: TRBV19; size: -; DNA: TGTGCCAGTATGACAGGGGGCGTTGGTTCACCCCTCCACTTT; CDR3: CASMTGGVGSPLHF
J: TRBJ2-1; D: TRBD2; V: TRBV7-7; size: few; DNA: TGTGCTAGCAGCCAAGGACTAGCGGGAGCAAGGAATGAGCAGTTCTTC; CDR3: CASSQGLAGARNEQFF
J: TRBJ2-1; D: TRBD2; V: TRBV27; size: -; DNA: TGTGCCAGCAGTTACGGACTAGCGGTCAAGCAGTTCTTC; CDR3: CASSYGLAVKQFF
J: TRBJ2-3; D: -; V: TRBV13; size: few; DNA: TGTGCCACCAGGGAGGCAGATACGCAGTATTTT; CDR3: CATREADTQYF
J: TRBJ1-3; D: -; V: TRBV29-1; size: few; DNA: TGCAGCGTTGAAAAGGAGAACCCTGGAAACACCATATATTTT; CDR3: CSVEKENPGNTIYF
J: TRBJ2-3; D: TRBD2; V: TRBV20-1; size: many; DNA: TGCAGTGCCAACCGACTAGCGGAAACAGATACGCAGTATTTT; CDR3: CSANRLAETDTQYF
J: TRBJ2-3; D: -; V: TRBV7-8; size: few; DNA: TGTGCCAGCAGTCTCGACAGGTCGGGCGGCACAGATACGCAGTATTTT; CDR3: CASSLDRSGGTDTQYF
J: TRBJ2-7; D: TRBD1; V: TRBV7-9; size: few; DNA: TGTGCCAGCAGCCTAGAGGCCTCCGGGACAGGGGACGAGCAGTACTTC; CDR3: CASSLEASGTGDEQYF
J: TRBJ2-7; D: TRBD2; V: TRBV6-2/TRBV6-3; size: many; DNA: TGTGCCAGCAGTTACTCGATGGGCCTGAGCGGGACTAGCGGGAGCGACGAGCAGTACTTC; CDR3: CASSYSMGLSGTSGSDEQYF